Listed below are T cell receptor beta chains from one sample, sequenced in a study of blood T cell repertoires in COVID-19. Measured with immunoSEQ multiplex PCR; TCRdb has only the in-frame clones, and not every one. Of approximately 300,000 clones listed, roughly 89% are singletons. Source material: peripheral blood. Receptor source: a young woman with COVID-19, enrolled during active disease. Each CDR3 is given with its conserved first and last residue. D genes are given only for firm matches. Size values are once, few and many counts, or a class for expanded clones, and some rows have none.

v_call	d_call	j_call	clone_size	cdr3_nt	cdr3_aa
TRBV7-9	NA	TRBJ2-1	NA	TGTGCCAGCAGCGATTTCGGAGCTGGCAAGAGGAATGAGCAGTTCTTC	CASSDFGAGKRNEQFF
TRBV20-1	NA	TRBJ2-1	NA	TGCAGTGGTCAGGGCTCCAATGAGCAGTTCTTC	CSGQGSNEQFF
TRBV7-9	TRBD2	TRBJ2-1	NA	TGTGCCAGCAGCTTAGCGCGGGGGGCCCTCTACAATGAGCAGTTCTTC	CASSLARGALYNEQFF
TRBV10-3	TRBD1	TRBJ1-1	NA	TGTGCCATCAGTGTTGGTCCGGGACAGGCGAACACTGAAGCTTTCTTT	CAISVGPGQANTEAFF
TRBV7-9	NA	TRBJ2-7	NA	TGTGCCAGCAGCTATACAGGGTCCCCCCTGGAGCAGTACTTC	CASSYTGSPLEQYF
TRBV4-2	NA	TRBJ1-4	NA	TGTGCCAGCAGCCAAGATAGAGCTAATGAAAAGCTGTTTTTT	CASSQDRANEKLFF
TRBV29-1	NA	TRBJ1-1	NA	TGCAGCGTTGAAGAGGGGGGCACTGAAGCTTTCTTT	CSVEEGGTEAFF
TRBV12-3/TRBV12-4	TRBD1	TRBJ1-1	NA	TGTGCCAGCAGTTTAACAGGGGTAATGAAAGCTTTCTTT	CASSLTGVMKAFF
TRBV7-2	NA	TRBJ1-5	NA	TGTGCCAGCAGCTTTTCCGATCAGCCCCAGCATTTT	CASSFSDQPQHF
TRBV14	NA	TRBJ1-6	NA	TGTGCCAGCAGCCAAGCTTCGGGGGTTAGTTTGTTTTCACCCCTCCACTTT	CASSQASGVSLFSPLHF
TRBV19	NA	TRBJ1-1	few	TGTGCCAGTTTCCGGGGGTACACTGAAGCTTTCTTT	CASFRGYTEAFF
TRBV6-5	TRBD1	TRBJ1-5	NA	TGTGCCAGCAGTAACCGACAGGGGAGCAATCAGCCCCAGCATTTT	CASSNRQGSNQPQHF
TRBV24-1	TRBD1	TRBJ1-2	NA	TGTGCCACCAGTGACCGGGACAGCTGGCATGGCTACACCTTC	CATSDRDSWHGYTF
TRBV5-4	TRBD1	TRBJ1-2	few	TGTGCCAGCAGCTCGAGGACAGGGGGCGCAGTCCTCTATGGCTACACCTTC	CASSSRTGGAVLYGYTF
TRBV18	TRBD1	TRBJ1-2	NA	TGTGCCAGCTCAGTTATGGGACAGGGGATGGATGGCTACACCTTC	CASSVMGQGMDGYTF
TRBV2	NA	TRBJ2-7	once	TGTGCCAGCAGGGGGGGGCTTTCCTACGAGCAGTACTTC	CASRGGLSYEQYF
TRBV10-3	NA	TRBJ2-3	NA	TGTGCCATCACCCTACCCCCTAAACAGGCAGCCACAGATACGCAGTATTTT	CAITLPPKQAATDTQYF
TRBV2	NA	TRBJ1-1	NA	TGTGCCAGCAGGCGGCGGTGGAACACTGAAGCTTTCTTT	CASRRRWNTEAFF
TRBV3-1/TRBV3-2	TRBD1	TRBJ2-1	NA	TGTGCCAGCAGCAACCGGGACAGGAGGAAGTTCTTC	CASSNRDRRKFF
TRBV29-1	NA	TRBJ1-1	NA	TGCAGCGTTCACACCTGGCGAGGGGGGGGTTTTGAAGCTTTCTTT	CSVHTWRGGGFEAFF
TRBV28	NA	TRBJ1-2	once	TGTGCCAGCAGTAGCCCAGGGCGACTCTATGGCTACACCTTC	CASSSPGRLYGYTF
TRBV7-9	TRBD2	TRBJ2-2	once	TGTGCCAGCAGCTACCGACTAGCGGGAACGAACACCGGGGAGCTGTTTTTT	CASSYRLAGTNTGELFF
TRBV28	NA	TRBJ1-5	NA	TGTGCCAGCAGCCGGGGAGGTCTCGTGGCCCAGCATTTT	CASSRGGLVAQHF
TRBV3-1/TRBV3-2	NA	TRBJ1-2	NA	TGTGCCAGCAGCCCATTAAGTGGCGGGTCTAACTATGGCTACACCTTC	CASSPLSGGSNYGYTF
TRBV5-8	NA	TRBJ1-5	NA	TGTGCCAGCAGCGGTCCTACAGGGTATTGGGACAATCAGCCCCAGCATTTT	CASSGPTGYWDNQPQHF
TRBV4-1	NA	TRBJ2-1	NA	TGCGCCAGCAGCCGTGGCCCCAGCTCCTACAATGAGCAGTTCTTC	CASSRGPSSYNEQFF
TRBV5-5	TRBD1	TRBJ2-5	NA	TGTGCCAGCAGCTCTACCGGGACAGGGAAAGAGGGGACCCAGTACTTC	CASSSTGTGKEGTQYF
TRBV10-3	TRBD1	TRBJ1-1	NA	TGTGCCATCACTCGGACAGGGGGGGACACTGAAGCTTTCTTT	CAITRTGGDTEAFF
TRBV6-2/TRBV6-3	TRBD2	TRBJ2-5	NA	TGTGCCAGCAGTTCAGCGGGGGCCTCGGGGGAGACCCAGTACTTC	CASSSAGASGETQYF
TRBV12-3/TRBV12-4	NA	TRBJ1-5	NA	TGTGCCAGCCGAACAGCTAGCAATCAGCCCCAGCATTTT	CASRTASNQPQHF
TRBV7-2	NA	TRBJ2-2	NA	TGTGCCACCGCGAGTGGGGGGAGAACCGGGGAGCTGTTTTTT	CATASGGRTGELFF
TRBV29-1	NA	TRBJ2-3	NA	TGCAGCGGATCTACTCGTAACACAGATACGCAGTATTTT	CSGSTRNTDTQYF
TRBV18	NA	TRBJ1-3	NA	TGTGCCAGCTCACCATTCACAGTCTCTGGAAACACCATATATTTT	CASSPFTVSGNTIYF
TRBV7-2	NA	TRBJ2-2	NA	TGTGCCAGCAGCCAGCGAGTTCAGGGGTGGACCGGGGAGCTGTTTTTT	CASSQRVQGWTGELFF
TRBV2	NA	TRBJ2-3	NA	TGTGCCAGCAGGCTAGGACAGAACACAGATACGCAGTATTTT	CASRLGQNTDTQYF
TRBV5-1	TRBD2	TRBJ2-7	NA	TGCGCCAGCAGCTTGGGGTCTAGCGGTTCCTACGAGCAGTACTTC	CASSLGSSGSYEQYF
TRBV18	NA	TRBJ1-5	once	TGTGCCAGCTCGACTGCGGGGGGTTCACAGCCCCAGCATTTT	CASSTAGGSQPQHF
TRBV11-1	NA	TRBJ1-1	NA	TGTGCCAGCAGCTCAGGGCAAGGGGAAGCTTTCTTT	CASSSGQGEAFF
TRBV3-1/TRBV3-2	NA	TRBJ1-1	NA	TGTGCCAGCAGCCCGGTAGAGAACACTGAAGCTTTCTTT	CASSPVENTEAFF
TRBV5-1	NA	TRBJ1-6	few	TGCGCCAGCAGCTCGAAAGACAGGAGAGATTCACCCCTCCACTTT	CASSSKDRRDSPLHF
TRBV21-1	NA	TRBJ1-2	NA	TGTGCCAGCAGCAAAGATGGGGGCCCGGGACAGGGAGCTAAGCAGGACTATGGCTACACCTTC	CASSKDGGPGQGAKQDYGYTF